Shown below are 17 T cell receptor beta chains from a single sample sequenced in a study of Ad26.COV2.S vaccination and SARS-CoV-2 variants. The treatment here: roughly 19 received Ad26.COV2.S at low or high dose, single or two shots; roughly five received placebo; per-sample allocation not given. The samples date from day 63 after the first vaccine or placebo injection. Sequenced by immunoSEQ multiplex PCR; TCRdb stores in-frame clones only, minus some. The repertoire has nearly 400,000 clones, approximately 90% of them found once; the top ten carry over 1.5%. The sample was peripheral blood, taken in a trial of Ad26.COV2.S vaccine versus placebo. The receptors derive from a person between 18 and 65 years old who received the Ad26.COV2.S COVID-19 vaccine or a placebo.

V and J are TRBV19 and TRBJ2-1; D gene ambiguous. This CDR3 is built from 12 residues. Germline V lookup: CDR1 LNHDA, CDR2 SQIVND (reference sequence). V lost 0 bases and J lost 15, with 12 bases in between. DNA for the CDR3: TGTGCCAGTAGTATAGAGTGGGGTTCTAGGTTCTTC. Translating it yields CASSIEWGSRFF.

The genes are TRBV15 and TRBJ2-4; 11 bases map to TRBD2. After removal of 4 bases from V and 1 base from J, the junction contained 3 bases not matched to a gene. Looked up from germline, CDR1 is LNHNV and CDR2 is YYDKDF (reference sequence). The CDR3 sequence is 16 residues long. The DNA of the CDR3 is TGTGCCACCAGCACACTAGCGGGAGAGGCCAAAAACATTCAGTACTTC. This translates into CATSTLAGEAKNIQYF.

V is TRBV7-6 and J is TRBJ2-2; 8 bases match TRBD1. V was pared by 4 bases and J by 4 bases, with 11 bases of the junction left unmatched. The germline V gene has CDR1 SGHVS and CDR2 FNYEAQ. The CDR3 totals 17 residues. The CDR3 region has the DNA TGTGCCAGCAGCTCGCGGGTCGGACAGGGAGGCACCGGGGAGCTGTTTTTT. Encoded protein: CASSSRVGQGGTGELFF.

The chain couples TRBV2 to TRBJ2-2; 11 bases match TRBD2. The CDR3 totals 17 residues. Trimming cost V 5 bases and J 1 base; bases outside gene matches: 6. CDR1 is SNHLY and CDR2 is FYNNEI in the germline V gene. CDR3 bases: TGTGCCAGCAGTCCTCTGGGACTAGCGGAGAACACCGGGGAGCTGTTTTTT. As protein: CASSPLGLAENTGELFF.

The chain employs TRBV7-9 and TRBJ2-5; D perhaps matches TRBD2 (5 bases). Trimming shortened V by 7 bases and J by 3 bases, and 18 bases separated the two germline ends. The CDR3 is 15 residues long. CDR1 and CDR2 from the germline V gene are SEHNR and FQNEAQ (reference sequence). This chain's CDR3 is CASNQFRGPKETQYF. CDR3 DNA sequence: TGTGCCAGCAACCAATTCCGGGGTCCAAAAGAGACCCAGTACTTC.

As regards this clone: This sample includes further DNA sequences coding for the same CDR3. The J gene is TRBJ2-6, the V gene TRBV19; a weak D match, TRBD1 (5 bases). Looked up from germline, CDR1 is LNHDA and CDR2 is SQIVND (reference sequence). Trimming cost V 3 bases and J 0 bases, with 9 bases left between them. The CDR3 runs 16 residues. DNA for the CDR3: TGTGCCAGTAGTATTAGGGGCCCCTCTGGGGCCAACGTCCTGACTTTC. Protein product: CASSIRGPSGANVLTF.

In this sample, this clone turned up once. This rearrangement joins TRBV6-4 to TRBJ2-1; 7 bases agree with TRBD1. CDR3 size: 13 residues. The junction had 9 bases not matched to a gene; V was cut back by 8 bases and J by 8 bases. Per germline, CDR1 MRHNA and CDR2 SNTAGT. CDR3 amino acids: CASSRDSSYEQFF. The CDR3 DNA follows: TGTGCCAGCTCCCGGGACAGCTCGTATGAGCAGTTCTTC.

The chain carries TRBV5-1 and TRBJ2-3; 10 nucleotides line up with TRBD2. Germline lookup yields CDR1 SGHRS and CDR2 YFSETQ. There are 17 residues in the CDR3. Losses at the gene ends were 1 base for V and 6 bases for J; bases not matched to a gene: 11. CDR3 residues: CASSLSPGTSVVDTQYF. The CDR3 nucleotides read TGCGCCAGCAGCTTGTCCCCCGGGACTAGCGTTGTGGATACGCAGTATTTT.

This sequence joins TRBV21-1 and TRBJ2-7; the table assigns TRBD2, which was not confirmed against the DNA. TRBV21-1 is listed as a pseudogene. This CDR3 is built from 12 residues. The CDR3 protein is CASGTSAYEQYF. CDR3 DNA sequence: TGTGCCTCCGGGACTAGCGCATACGAGCAGTACTTC.

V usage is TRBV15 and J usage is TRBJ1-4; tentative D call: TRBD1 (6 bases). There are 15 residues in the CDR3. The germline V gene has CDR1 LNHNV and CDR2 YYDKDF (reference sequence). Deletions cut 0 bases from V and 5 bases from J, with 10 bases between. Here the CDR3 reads CATSRDTGRNEKLFF. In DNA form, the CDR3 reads TGTGCCACCAGCAGAGATACAGGGAGGAATGAAAAACTGTTTTTT.

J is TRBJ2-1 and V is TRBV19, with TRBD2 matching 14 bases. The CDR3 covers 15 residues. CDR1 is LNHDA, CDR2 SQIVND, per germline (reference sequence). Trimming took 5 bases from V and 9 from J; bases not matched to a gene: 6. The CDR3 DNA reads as TGTGCCAGTAGTCCACGGACTAGCGGGAGGACTGAGCAGTTCTTC. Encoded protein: CASSPRTSGRTEQFF.

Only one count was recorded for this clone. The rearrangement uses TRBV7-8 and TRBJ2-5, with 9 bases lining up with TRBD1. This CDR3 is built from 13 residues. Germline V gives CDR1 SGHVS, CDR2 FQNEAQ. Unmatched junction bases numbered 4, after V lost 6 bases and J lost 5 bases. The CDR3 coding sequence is TGTGCCAGCAGTTGGGACAGGGATGAGACCCAGTACTTC. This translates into CASSWDRDETQYF.

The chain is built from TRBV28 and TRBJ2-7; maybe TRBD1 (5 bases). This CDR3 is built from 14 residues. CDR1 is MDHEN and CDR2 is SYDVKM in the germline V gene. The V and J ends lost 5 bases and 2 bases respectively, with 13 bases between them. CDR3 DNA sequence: TGTGCCAGCAGTCAAGGGGCCCCTCCCTACGAGCAGTACTTC. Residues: CASSQGAPPYEQYF. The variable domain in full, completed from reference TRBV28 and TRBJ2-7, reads DVKVTQSSRYLVKRTGEKVFLECVQDMDHENMFWYRQDPGLGLRLIYFSYDVKMKEKGDIPEGYSVSREKKERFSLILESASTNQTSMYLCASSQGAPPYEQYFGPGTRLTVT.

The CDR3, as DNA: TGTGCCAGCAGTTTAATCCCCAGAGGACCCTACGAGCAGTACTTC. Protein sequence: CASSLIPRGPYEQYF. The V and J genes are TRBV28 and TRBJ2-7; D gene uncertain. The CDR3 is made up of 15 amino acids. Trimming stripped 2 bases from V and 2 bases from J, with 13 bases between. Germline-derived CDR1 and CDR2 are MDHEN and SYDVKM.

In nucleotides, the CDR3 is TGTGCCAGCTCACCACGGGACACGACCTACGAGCAGTACTTC. This translates into CASSPRDTTYEQYF. The J gene is TRBJ2-7, the V gene TRBV18; D is perhaps TRBD1 (6 bases). There are 14 residues in the CDR3. Germline V CDR1 and CDR2: KGHSH, LQKENI. The germline V and J ends were trimmed by 1 base and 2 bases, with 9 bases remaining between them. Full variable domain (remainder filled in from reference TRBV18 and TRBJ2-7): NAGVMQNPRHLVRRRGQEARLRCSPMKGHSHVYWYRQLPEEGLKFMVYLQKENIIDESGMPKERFSAEFPKEGPSILRIQQVVRGDSAAYFCASSPRDTTYEQYFGPGTRLTVT.

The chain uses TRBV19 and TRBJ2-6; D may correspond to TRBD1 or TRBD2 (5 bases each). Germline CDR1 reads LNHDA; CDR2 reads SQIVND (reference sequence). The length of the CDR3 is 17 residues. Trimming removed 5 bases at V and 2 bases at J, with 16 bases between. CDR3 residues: CASSVDSGYPGANVLTF. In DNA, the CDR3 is TGTGCCAGTAGTGTCGACAGCGGCTACCCTGGGGCCAACGTCCTGACTTTC.

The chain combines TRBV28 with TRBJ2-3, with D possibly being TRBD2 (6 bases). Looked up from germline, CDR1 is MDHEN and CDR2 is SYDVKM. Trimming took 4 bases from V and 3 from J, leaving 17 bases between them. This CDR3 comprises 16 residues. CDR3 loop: CASSSPNEEGTDTQYF. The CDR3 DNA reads TGTGCCAGCAGTTCCCCAAACGAGGAGGGGACAGATACGCAGTATTTT.